The present entry profiles one T cell receptor beta chain with its context. The CDR3 has 15 residues. V trimming: 1 base; J trimming: 0 bases; junction bases outside the gene matches: 5. Germline CDR1 reads SQVTM; CDR2 reads ANQGSEA. TCRdb's copy holds only in-frame clones and misses some; the assay was immunoSEQ multiplex PCR. The table records tens of thousands of clones, approximately 86% of them present only once. These data belong to a study of control samples from healthy donors and cancer patients. The rearrangement uses TRBV29-1 and TRBJ1-1, with 7 bases aligning to TRBD1. The clonotype was recovered from a man aged 25 to 40 in good health. Material for sequencing was blood. In DNA, the CDR3 is TGCAGCGTTGAAGTCTACAGGGGTTTGAACACTGAAGCTTTCTTT. Protein sequence: CSVEVYRGLNTEAFF.